This TCR beta chain was found in a study of Graves' ophthalmopathy and Graves' hyperthyroidism. Ophthalmopathy-affected donors exhibited moderate-to-severe activity, CAS ≥3, NOSPECS ≥4, and duration under 3 months. Uncontrolled infections, pregnancy, lactation or other autoimmune diseases led to patient exclusion. From RNA, the CDR3 regions of TCR beta chains were amplified and sequenced. First-round RT-PCR relied on HTBI primers, and a second-round multiplex PCR came next. TCRdb passed the multiplex PCR reads through MiXCR, listing each CDR3 protein once. Of 45,000 to 60,000 distinct CDR3 sequences listed, approximately 50% are singletons. This receptor was obtained from an adult woman with Graves' ophthalmopathy. Input material: peripheral blood.

CDR3 nucleotide sequence: TGTGCCAGTAGTACCCGGGTGGGGACCTTCTCCTACGAGCAGTACTTC. Protein: CASSTRVGTFSYEQYF. This sequence joins TRBV19 and TRBJ2-7; D is perhaps TRBD1 or TRBD2 (5 bases each). Germline V gene lookup returns CDR1 LNHDA and CDR2 SQIVND (reference sequence). The CDR3 totals 16 residues. V was cut by 4 bases and J by 0 bases, with 16 bases left in between.